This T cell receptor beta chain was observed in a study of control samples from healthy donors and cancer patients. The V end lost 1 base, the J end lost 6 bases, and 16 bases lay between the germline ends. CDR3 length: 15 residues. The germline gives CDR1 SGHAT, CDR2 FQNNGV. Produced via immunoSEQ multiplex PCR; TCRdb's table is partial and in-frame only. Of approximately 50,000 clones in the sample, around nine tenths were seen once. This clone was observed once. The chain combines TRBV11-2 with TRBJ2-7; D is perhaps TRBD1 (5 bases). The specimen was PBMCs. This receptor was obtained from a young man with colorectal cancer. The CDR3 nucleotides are TGTGCCAGCAGCTTAGGTGTAAGGGGTCTAGGCGAGCAGTACTTC. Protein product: CASSLGVRGLGEQYF.